These T cell receptor beta chains were read from a single sample in a study of blood T cells in healthy people across ages. TCRdb re-called the 5' RACE reads through MiXCR, storing one row per CDR3 protein. Here the sample spans approximately 680,000 distinct CDR3 sequences, roughly 32% being singletons. The sequenced material came from blood. Receptors originate from a woman older than 75 in good health. CDR3s include the opening cysteine and the closing phenylalanine or tryptophan. A D gene is named only where the DNA matches it firmly. Some rows mark clone size as missing; the rest say once, few, many or name a class of expanded clone.

d_gene | j_gene | v_gene | abundance | CDR3nt | CDR3aa
NA | TRBJ2-5 | TRBV6-5 | NA | TGTGCCAGCAGTTACCACAGGGAGCTGGAGACCCAGTACTTC | CASSYHRELETQYF
TRBD1 | TRBJ2-5 | TRBV9 | NA | TGTGCCAGCAGCACCAGACAGGGGAAGTTCACCCACAATGAGCAGTACTTC | CASSTRQGKFTHNEQYF
TRBD1 | TRBJ1-2 | TRBV29-1 | many | TGCAGCGTCAAGACAGGGGGCGCGCTGGGCTACACCTTC | CSVKTGGALGYTF
TRBD1 | TRBJ2-1 | TRBV10-3 | few | TGTGCCAGCAAGGGGACAGCTGACAATGGGCAGTTCTTC | CASKGTADNGQFF
NA | TRBJ2-7 | TRBV6-6 | many | TGTGCCAGCGGTTTCGGCGGGACCTCCTACGAGCAGTACTTC | CASGFGGTSYEQYF
NA | TRBJ2-3 | TRBV12-3/TRBV12-4 | many | TGTGCCAGCAGTTTTCAAGTCGGCGGTACGCAGTATTTT | CASSFQVGGTQYF
NA | TRBJ1-6 | TRBV3-1 | few | TGTGCCAGCAGCATCCCCGGGGCACGTTCACCCCTCCACTTT | CASSIPGARSPLHF
NA | TRBJ2-7 | TRBV12-3/TRBV12-4 | many | TGTGCCAGCAGTAAAAGGGGGGGCTACGAGCAGTACTTC | CASSKRGGYEQYF
TRBD1 | TRBJ1-6 | TRBV4-2 | few | TGTGCCAGCAGCCCCGAGGTGGACAGGGTCAATTCACCCCTCCACTTT | CASSPEVDRVNSPLHF
NA | TRBJ2-5 | TRBV11-2 | once | TGTGCCAGCAGCTTGCTGGGGCAAATGCAAGAGACCCAGTACTTC | CASSLLGQMQETQYF
NA | TRBJ1-4 | TRBV5-4 | many | TGTGCCAGCAGCTTGGCGGGAGGGACTAATGAAAAACTGTTTTTT | CASSLAGGTNEKLFF
NA | TRBJ2-7 | TRBV12-3/TRBV12-4 | many | TGTGCCAGCAGTTTAGCGGGTTTAGGCAGCTACGAGCAGTACTTC | CASSLAGLGSYEQYF
NA | TRBJ2-3 | TRBV4-3 | many | TGCGCCAGCAGCCAAGGGGCCGGGATCACAGATACGCAGTATTTT | CASSQGAGITDTQYF
TRBD2 | TRBJ2-7 | TRBV6-6 | many | TGTGCCAGCAGCCAGGGACTAGCGGGGGGTCGACTCGCCTACGAGCAGTACTTC | CASSQGLAGGRLAYEQYF
NA | TRBJ1-1 | TRBV20-1 | once | TGCAGGGCTAGGACAGCGAACACTGAAGCTTTCTTT | CRARTANTEAFF
TRBD1 | TRBJ2-7 | TRBV6-5 | NA | TGTGCCAGCAGTAGGACAGGGACAAAATTTGACTACGAGCAGTACTTC | CASSRTGTKFDYEQYF
NA | TRBJ1-2 | TRBV30 | NA | TGTGCCTGGAGTCAACAATCGAAGGCCAACTATGGCTACACCTTC | CAWSQQSKANYGYTF
NA | TRBJ1-5 | TRBV24-1 | NA | TGTGCCACCAGTGATTTGCAAGGGGCCAATCAGCCCCAGCATTTT | CATSDLQGANQPQHF
TRBD2 | TRBJ2-5 | TRBV11-2 | NA | TGTGCCAGCAGCCCATACCCGGATTCTTCGGGAGGAAAGACCCAGTACTTC | CASSPYPDSSGGKTQYF
TRBD2 | TRBJ2-4 | TRBV10-3 | many | TGTGCCATCAGCCCTAGCGGGGGGGCCTTCCAGTACTTC | CAISPSGGAFQYF
TRBD1 | TRBJ1-1 | TRBV28 | few | TGTGCGACTGGACAGGCGAACACTGAAGCTTTCTTT | CATGQANTEAFF
NA | TRBJ2-3 | TRBV10-3 | many | TGTGCCATCACCTCCGCTAGCACAGATACGCAGTATTTT | CAITSASTDTQYF
TRBD2 | TRBJ2-4 | TRBV5-1 | many | TGCGCCAGCAGCTGGGTGGCCAGCGGGGGAGACATTCAGTACTTC | CASSWVASGGDIQYF
NA | TRBJ2-7 | TRBV20-1 | NA | TGCAGTGCTAGGCGCCCCCAGGGATCGAATGAGCGGTACTTC | CSARRPQGSNERYF
TRBD1 | TRBJ1-6 | TRBV7-6 | NA | TGTGCCAGCAGCCCAACAGGGGACGGGAATTCACCCCTCCACTTT | CASSPTGDGNSPLHF
NA | TRBJ1-2 | TRBV11-2 | few | TGTGCCAGCAGCTTCGACCAGGGGGGCTACACCTTC | CASSFDQGGYTF
TRBD1 | TRBJ1-1 | TRBV15 | NA | TGTGCCAACAGCCGCGGGACAGGGGGGGCTGAAGCTTTCTTT | CANSRGTGGAEAFF
TRBD1 | TRBJ1-2 | TRBV7-2 | NA | TGTGCCAGCAGCTCGCACAGGGGGCTTGGCTACACCTTC | CASSSHRGLGYTF
NA | TRBJ2-1 | TRBV7-3 | many | TGTGCCAGCAGCTTATTTCGACCGACCCTGGTAGGGCAGTTCTTC | CASSLFRPTLVGQFF
NA | TRBJ2-1 | TRBV6-2/TRBV6-3 | many | TGTGCCAGCAGTACGCCAGAGTCTTCCGGAGTTGAGCAGTTCTTC | CASSTPESSGVEQFF
NA | TRBJ2-3 | TRBV2 | many | TGTGCCAGCAGTGGTGGGGGTTACACAGATACGCAGTATTTT | CASSGGGYTDTQYF
NA | TRBJ2-5 | TRBV3-1 | many | TGTGCCAGCAGCCAAGATCGGGGTGGGCCTCGGGGGCAGTACTTC | CASSQDRGGPRGQYF